This T cell receptor beta chain was captured in a study of blood T cell repertoires in COVID-19. Clones were read by immunoSEQ multiplex PCR, and TCRdb kept only the in-frame ones, dropping some. The sample contains 40,000 to 55,000 clones, 80% of which appear only once. Germline V lookup: CDR1 SNHLY, CDR2 FYNNEI. The CDR3 runs to 14 residues. V lost 5 bases to trimming and J lost 3 bases; unmatched junction nucleotides: 6. The genes are TRBV2 and TRBJ1-2, with 7 nucleotides matching TRBD1. The TCR sequence derives from a man in his sixties or seventies with acute or convalescent COVID-19. Material: peripheral blood. The CDR3 DNA reads TGTGCCAGCAGTAAAGGACAGGCGGACTATGGCTACACCTTC. This sequence encodes CASSKGQADYGYTF.